The rows below give T cell receptor beta chains drawn from one sample of a study of T cells expressing NK-cell markers. TCRdb reprocessed the 5' RACE reads and keeps a single row for each CDR3 protein, giving no DNA. The sample's table shows some 110,000 distinct CDR3 sequences. The sample taken for sequencing was blood T cells: a sorted CD56 or NKG2C T cell subset, CD4+ or CD8+ T cells, or bulk PBMC T cells (not recorded which). These receptors all come from a woman between 18 and 69 years old in good health. CDR3s include the opening cysteine and the closing phenylalanine or tryptophan. Fields, in order: J gene, CDR3 length, V gene, CDR3 protein.

TRBJ1-3 | 15 | TRBV6-1 | CASGKGGYSGNTIYF
TRBJ2-5 | 15 | TRBV12-3/TRBV12-4 | CASNPRQGMGETQYF
TRBJ1-1 | 15 | TRBV19 | CASTPLTGGYTEAFF
TRBJ2-6 | 16 | TRBV20-1 | CSAISGALSGANVLTF
TRBJ2-1 | 14 | TRBV6-1 | CASSPGQGADEQFF
TRBJ2-5 | 16 | TRBV7-2 | CASSLVDGAPQETQYF
TRBJ2-5 | 19 | TRBV4-3 | CASSQVGDLHTGEQETQYF
TRBJ2-7 | 16 | TRBV7-2 | CASSPIGGRGAYEQYF
TRBJ2-2 | 15 | TRBV20-1 | CSARKDRGNTGELFF
TRBJ2-5 | 13 | TRBV7-9 | CASSVSSQETQYF
TRBJ1-5 | 16 | TRBV7-9 | CASSLGFGGSYQPQHF
TRBJ2-2 | 17 | TRBV3-1 | CASSQGSGGLNTGELFF
TRBJ2-6 | 17 | TRBV11-2 | CASSSGTVISGANVLTF
TRBJ1-2 | 12 | TRBV12-3/TRBV12-4 | CASQGRHYGYTF
TRBJ2-7 | 15 | TRBV7-9 | CASSSASTLSYEQYF
TRBJ2-1 | 14 | TRBV7-2 | CASSLWGNLHEQFF
TRBJ2-1 | 16 | TRBV7-9 | CASSLGLAGGYNEQFF
TRBJ2-1 | 15 | TRBV27 | CASSLFRLGPNEQFF
TRBJ2-7 | 15 | TRBV7-8 | CASSLSGLPYYEQYF
TRBJ2-1 | 15 | TRBV28 | CASSFTGLNYNEQFF
TRBJ2-1 | 16 | TRBV4-1 | CASSQGYGGDLDEQFF
TRBJ2-3 | 17 | TRBV6-5 | CASSYRGTGVYTDTQYF
TRBJ2-7 | 15 | TRBV7-2 | CASSLRFTSSYEQYF
TRBJ2-4 | 13 | TRBV11-3 | CASSRGQGQVQYF
TRBJ2-1 | 15 | TRBV20-1 | CSARDTGAPYNEQFF
TRBJ2-1 | 15 | TRBV4-3 | CASSQDSGTGDEQFF
TRBJ2-3 | 17 | TRBV29-1 | CSVDWASGRELTDTQYF
TRBJ2-6 | 16 | TRBV4-3 | CASSQDLSGGSNVLTF
TRBJ2-1 | 15 | TRBV28 | CASKLGRSSYNEQFF
TRBJ2-7 | 15 | TRBV5-6 | CASILSGRAAYEQYF
TRBJ2-7 | 13 | TRBV9 | CASSPTPTYEQYF
TRBJ2-1 | 13 | TRBV19 | CASSADNYNEQFF
TRBJ2-1 | 17 | TRBV4-3 | CASSQERLAGEGDEQFF